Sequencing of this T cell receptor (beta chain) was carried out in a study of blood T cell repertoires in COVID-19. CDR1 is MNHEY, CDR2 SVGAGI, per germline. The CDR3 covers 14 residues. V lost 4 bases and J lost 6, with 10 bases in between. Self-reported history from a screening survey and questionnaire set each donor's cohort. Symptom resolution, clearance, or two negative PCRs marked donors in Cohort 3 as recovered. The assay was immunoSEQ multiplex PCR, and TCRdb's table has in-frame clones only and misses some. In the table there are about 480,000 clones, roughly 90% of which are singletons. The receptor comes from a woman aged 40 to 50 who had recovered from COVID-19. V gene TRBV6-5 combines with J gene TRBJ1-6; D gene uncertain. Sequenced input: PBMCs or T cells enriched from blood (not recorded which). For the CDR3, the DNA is TGTGCCAGCAGTTCTGGGCCGGTTAATTCACCCCTCCACTTT. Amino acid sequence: CASSSGPVNSPLHF.